Below, 20 T cell receptor beta chains from the same sample are listed, as sequenced in a study of shared clonotypes between healthy human individuals. Clones were read by immunoSEQ multiplex PCR, and TCRdb kept only the in-frame ones, dropping some. Here the sample spans a few million clones, nearly 97% being singletons. Sequenced material: naive CD4+ T cells sorted from blood. Described subset: CD45RA+ positively selected. The receptors were sampled from a man between 18 and 35 years old in good health.

The chain uses TRBV28 and TRBJ2-2; 10 bases fit TRBD1. After removal of 7 bases from V and 6 bases from J, the junction contained 11 bases not matched to a gene. CDR1 and CDR2 from the germline V gene are MDHEN and SYDVKM. The CDR3 totals 16 residues. The CDR3 DNA sequence: TGTGCCAGCACCCCACTCGGGACAGGGGAGGCCGGGGAGCTGTTTTTT. Translating gives CASTPLGTGEAGELFF.

The chain has TRBV27 and TRBJ2-5, with D tentatively TRBD1 (6 bases). V was shortened by 2 bases and J by 3 bases, with 13 bases between the two germline ends. The CDR3 contains 15 residues. Per the germline V gene, CDR1 is MNHEY and CDR2 is SMNVEV (reference sequence). Written as DNA, the CDR3 is TGTGCCAGCAGTTTAATGGGATGGACAGAAGAGACCCAGTACTTC. Translation: CASSLMGWTEETQYF.

The rearrangement links TRBV5-8 to TRBJ2-7; tentatively, D is TRBD1 (6 bases). The CDR3 length is 16 residues. The V gene lost 3 bases and the J gene lost 4 bases, with 20 bases spanning the gap. Germline V lookup: CDR1 SGHTS, CDR2 YDEGEE. CDR3 nucleotide sequence: TGTGCCAGCAGCTCCTCCGGCAGGGGTTTTCGTTACGAGCAGTACTTC. Its protein is CASSSSGRGFRYEQYF.

The gene calls are TRBV6-5 and TRBJ1-4; no clear D. CDR1 is MNHEY and CDR2 is SVGAGI in the germline V gene. Trimming left V 0 bases short and J 8 bases short, with 13 bases between. CDR3 length: 15 residues. CDR3 nucleotides: TGTGCCAGCAGTTACTCCGCCGGACTAGGGGAAAAACTGTTTTTT. Translating gives CASSYSAGLGEKLFF.

This chain connects TRBV6-5 to TRBJ2-1, with 7 bases lining up with TRBD1. Trimming removed 4 bases from V and 3 bases from J; junction bases left unmatched: 6. The CDR3 length is 15 residues. Germline values: CDR1 MNHEY, CDR2 SVGAGI. The CDR3 spells CASSLTTGHYNEQFF. The CDR3 region has the DNA TGTGCCAGCAGTTTAACGACAGGGCACTACAATGAGCAGTTCTTC.

J is TRBJ2-7 and V is TRBV5-1, with TRBD2 matching 10 bases. This CDR3 is built from 17 residues. From germline, CDR1 is SGHRS and CDR2 YFSETQ. J was trimmed by 0 bases and V by 7 bases; bases with no gene match: 13. The CDR3 protein is CASGGLAGALSSYEQYF. The DNA for the CDR3 is TGCGCCAGCGGGGGGCTAGCGGGAGCCTTAAGCTCCTACGAGCAGTACTTC.

Remarks on this clone: Different DNA sequences within this sample yield the same CDR3. The V call is TRBV4-1, the J call TRBJ1-5; D remains unclear. Germline V lookup: CDR1 MGHRA, CDR2 YSYEKL. The CDR3 is made up of 13 amino acids. The V gene lost 4 bases and the J gene lost 4 bases, with 8 bases spanning the gap. CDR3 nucleotide sequence: TGCGCCAGCAGCCGGGAAGGGAATCAGCCCCAGCATTTT. This codes for CASSREGNQPQHF.

This chain uses TRBV5-1 with TRBJ1-6; no clear D gene. Trimming stripped 3 bases from V and 7 bases from J, with 11 bases between. Germline CDR1 SGHRS, CDR2 YFSETQ. The CDR3 totals 14 residues. The CDR3 DNA reads as TGCGCCAGCAGCTCCGGCTTTACAAATTCACCCCTCCACTTT. It is translated as CASSSGFTNSPLHF. The complete variable domain, with remaining parts taken from reference TRBV5-1 and TRBJ1-6, reads KAGVTQTPRYLIKTRGQQVTLSCSPISGHRSVSWYQQTPGQGLQFLFEYFSETQRNKGNFPGRFSGRQFSNSRSEMNVSTLELGDSALYLCASSSGFTNSPLHFGNGTRLTVT.

The chain is built from TRBV6-5 and TRBJ1-1; 10 bases align to TRBD1. CDR3 length: 14 amino acids. After removal of 5 bases from V and 11 bases from J, the junction contained 11 bases not matched to a gene. Per germline, CDR1 MNHEY and CDR2 SVGAGI. CDR3 nucleotides: TGTGCCAGCAGTGCCCCCGGGACAGGGGTGGTTGCTTTCTTT. It is translated as CASSAPGTGVVAFF.

The chain joins TRBV7-8 to TRBJ2-2; D is unresolved. The CDR3 runs 13 residues. Trimming removed 2 bases at V and 6 bases at J, with 7 bases between. CDR1 and CDR2 (germline): SGHVS, FQNEAQ. CDR3 bases: TGTGCCAGCAGCTTATATCTAGCCGGGGAGCTGTTTTTT. This gives the protein CASSLYLAGELFF. The complete variable domain, with remaining parts taken from reference TRBV7-8 and TRBJ2-2, reads GAGVSQSPRYKVAKRGQDVALRCDPISGHVSLFWYQQALGQGPEFLTYFQNEAQLDKSGLPSDRFFAERPEGSVSTLKIQRTQQEDSAVYLCASSLYLAGELFFGEGSRLTVL.

This chain connects TRBV5-1 to TRBJ2-6; unclear D gene. V shed 4 bases and J shed 0 bases, with 14 bases lying between them. This CDR3 is 17 amino acids long. The V gene's germline CDR1 is SGHRS and CDR2 YFSETQ. The CDR3 sequence is CASSGRDESSGANVLTF. The CDR3 DNA reads as TGCGCCAGCAGCGGTCGTGACGAGAGCTCTGGGGCCAACGTCCTGACTTTC.

The chain joins TRBV7-9 to TRBJ1-2, with D possibly being TRBD1 (6 bases). CDR1 is SEHNR, CDR2 FQNEAQ, per germline (reference sequence). The V end was cut by 5 bases, the J end by 7 bases, with 14 bases between. This CDR3 is built from 13 residues. Here the CDR3 DNA reads TGTGCCAGCAGCCCGAGGGGGGGTGGTGGCTACACCTTC. It yields the protein CASSPRGGGGYTF.

A note on this clone: Other DNA variants within this sample encode the same CDR3. The rearrangement uses TRBV10-3 and TRBJ1-2, with D unclear. V was pared by 2 bases and J by 5 bases, with 3 bases between. The CDR3 sequence is 11 residues long. Germline assignment: CDR1 ENHRY and CDR2 SYGVKD. The CDR3 sequence: CAISEAYGYTF. CDR3 in DNA: TGTGCCATCAGTGAGGCGTATGGCTACACCTTC.

The CDR3 region has the DNA TGCGCCAGCAGCCAACATCCTTTACTAGCGGGAGACCTTAGCACAGATACGCAGTATTTT. This codes for CASSQHPLLAGDLSTDTQYF. V usage is TRBV4-3 and J usage is TRBJ2-3, with 11 bases lining up with TRBD2. The length of the CDR3 is 20 residues. CDR1 is LGHNA and CDR2 is YSLEER in the germline V gene. The ends lost 2 bases at V and 0 bases at J; junction bases unmatched: 13.

In regard to this clone: One junction end does not reproduce the germline sequence, and a read error may be involved. This rearrangement joins TRBV7-7 to TRBJ2-5, with TRBD2 identical over 10 bases. The CDR3 length is 14 residues. In germline, CDR1 is SSHAT, CDR2 FNYEAQ (reference sequence). The CDR3 protein is CASSLAGGKETQYF. The CDR3 region has the DNA TGTGCTAGCAGCTTAGCGGGGGGAAAAGAGACCCAGTACTTC.

The V call is TRBV19, the J call TRBJ1-2, with a weak D call TRBD1 (6 bases). With 7 bases removed from V and 4 bases from J, the gap between germline ends came to 13 bases. Germline V lookup: CDR1 LNHDA, CDR2 SQIVND (reference sequence). This CDR3 has 13 residues. The CDR3 loop is CASKEGTLYGYTF. As DNA, the CDR3 is TGTGCCAGTAAGGAGGGGACACTCTATGGCTACACCTTC.

The gene calls are TRBV7-8 and TRBJ1-4; TRBD1 agrees at 9 bases. V lost 5 bases to trimming and J lost 0 bases; unmatched junction nucleotides: 4. The length of the CDR3 is 16 residues. Per germline, CDR1 SGHVS and CDR2 FQNEAQ. CDR3 sequence reads: CASSIRQGATNEKLFF. The CDR3 nucleotides read TGTGCCAGCAGCATACGACAGGGGGCAACTAATGAAAAACTGTTTTTT. The complete variable domain, with remaining parts taken from reference TRBV7-8 and TRBJ1-4, reads GAGVSQSPRYKVAKRGQDVALRCDPISGHVSLFWYQQALGQGPEFLTYFQNEAQLDKSGLPSDRFFAERPEGSVSTLKIQRTQQEDSAVYLCASSIRQGATNEKLFFGSGTQLSVL.

On this clone itself: Distinct nucleotide sequences in the sample also encode this CDR3. The CDR3 reads CASSQAGTVNTGELFF. The CDR3 nucleotides are TGCGCCAGCAGCCAAGCCGGGACAGTGAACACCGGGGAGCTGTTTTTT. The V gene is TRBV4-3, the J gene TRBJ2-2; 7 bases align to TRBD1. V dropped 1 base and J dropped 1; count of bases not matched to a gene: 3. The CDR3 extends over 16 amino acids. Germline CDR1 is LGHNA and CDR2 is YSLEER.

The rearrangement uses TRBV6-5 and TRBJ1-1; D uncertain. Per the germline V gene, CDR1 is MNHEY and CDR2 is SVGAGI. With 4 bases removed from V and 1 base from J, the gap between germline ends came to 16 bases. This CDR3 contains 16 residues. The CDR3 sequence: CASSSLTRLTNTEAFF. In DNA, the CDR3 is TGTGCCAGCAGTTCATTGACGCGGCTTACGAACACTGAAGCTTTCTTT.

As regards this clone: This CDR3 is also generated by other DNA sequences in the sample. This rearrangement joins TRBV30 to TRBJ2-3, with 10 bases that match TRBD2. Germline lookup yields CDR1 GTSNPN and CDR2 SVGIG (reference sequence). Trimming took 0 bases from V and 2 from J; bases not matched to a gene: 8. The CDR3 has 17 amino acids. The CDR3 is CAWSVRRTSGSTDTQYF. DNA for the CDR3: TGTGCCTGGAGTGTAAGGAGGACTAGCGGCTCCACAGATACGCAGTATTTT. The full variable domain, its missing parts supplied by reference TRBV30 and TRBJ2-3, is SQTIHQWPATLVQPVGSPLSLECTVEGTSNPNLYWYRQAAGRGLQLLFYSVGIGQISSEVPQNLSASRPQDRQFILSSKKLLLSDSGFYLCAWSVRRTSGSTDTQYFGPGTRLTVL.